Detailed here is one T cell receptor beta chain. The specificity of this receptor is unknown. Base qualities are not recorded, but no much larger clone differs from it by a single base. The roughly 39 donors, aged roughly 6 to 95 years, were systemically healthy Caucasian individuals from Russia. Around 9.8 milliliters of peripheral blood were collected from each donor into EDTA-treated Vacutainer tubes. Ficoll-Paque density-gradient centrifugation was used to isolate PBMCs, with at least 6.5 million per sample. Total RNA was extracted from PBMCs with Trizol reagent, with at least 5 micrograms obtained per sample. Naive CD45RAhigh/CD27high T cell percentages were measured by flow cytometry on a PBMC aliquot from every donor. Receptor libraries were prepared by 5' RACE. TCRdb lists the instrument as Illumina HiSeq 2500. A second roughly 7 to 12 cycle PCR used a sample-barcoded 5' primer and a J-beta primer mix. Each TCR beta cDNA molecule received a unique molecular identifier from a template-switch 5' adaptor carrying 12 random nucleotides. Each sample yielded at least 2.5 million CDR3-containing paired-end reads. The Mint cDNA synthesis kit, primed by a TRBC-specific oligonucleotide, was used to synthesize first-strand cDNA from all RNA. Following uracil-DNA glycosylase treatment, a first 18-cycle PCR with universal primers M1SS and BC2_uni_R was performed on all cDNA. On the study's bioinformatics: For normalization, 1 million high-quality reads were randomly selected from each sample, with every read carrying a distinct molecular identifier. Reads with shared molecular identifiers were discarded instead of being binned into consensus sequences. MiTCR, set to a Q25 quality threshold and the strictest error-elimination algorithm, was used for CDR3 identification, clonotype clustering and error correction. A nonparametric unseen species model with Euler transformation was used to estimate lower-bound total TCR beta diversity. Through fastp at Q25 and MiXCR, TCRdb rebuilt clones from the public reads, retaining in-frame beta chains. Rows matching on CDR3 protein sequence are summarized as one entry with the most common DNA and genes. The V and J calls come from TCRdb's annotation, not from the publication. Here the sample has about 830,000 distinct CDR3 sequences; around 68% occur a single time. Of the sample, around 30% is held by the ten largest clones.

The source of the sample is a study of blood T cells in healthy people across ages (dated by TCRdb to about 2015). For context, the study as a whole: In model experiments, template switching captured roughly one uniquely barcoded TCR beta cDNA molecule for every two T cells. The donors were split into four age groups: young (average about 16 years), middle-aged (about 40), aged (roughly 65) and long-lived (approximately 80). Using the same blood draw, the study looked at two additional independent replicas of 1 million unique cDNA reads for two donors, one aged 18 to 30 and the other aged 80 or older. Age-related changes in TCR beta repertoire diversity were measured in the study by deep sequencing normalized with unique cDNA molecular identifiers. Donors of different ages were randomly distributed across sequencing lanes to avoid experimental bias. Broad study findings and their caveats: As age increased, observed TCR beta diversity per million T cells dropped in a roughly linear way, and a significant reduction was already evident by age around 41. Estimates of total diversity based on one million sequenced T cells were regarded as lower bounds and as underestimates. Because the CMV infection status of the donors was unknown, age-related changes in expanded clonotypes may potentially have been confounded. The percentage of naive T cells measured by flow cytometry correlated strongly with observed TCR beta diversity. Because profiling used bulk unsorted PBMCs, naive and antigen-experienced compartments could not be compared conclusively. The long-lived group showed more naive CD4+ T cells, fewer expanded clones and increased TCR diversity than the aged group, suggesting age selection.

Looking up the germline V gene yields CDR1 SGHTA and CDR2 FQGNSA. The germline V end is reduced by 2 bases and the J end by 5 bases; junction bases left unmatched: 3. The CDR3 starts with the cysteine, ends with the phenylalanine, and has 15 residues. Just CDR3 DNA is preserved here, 45 bases in frame from base 1. Sequenced material: blood. The clonotype comes from a man between 25 and 39 years old in good health. This receptor chain uses TRBV7-2 and TRBJ2-3, with 11 junctional bases fitting TRBD2. The nucleotide sequence is given as TGTGCCAGCAGCTTAATAGCGGGGGGGCGAGATACGCAGTATTTT. This yields the protein CASSLIAGGRDTQYF.